This T cell receptor (beta chain) emerged from a study of blood T cell repertoires in COVID-19. Whole-study context: Sample material is recorded as cDNA or gDNA derived from T cells, B-cell-depleted T cells, or PBMCs.

Per the authors' pipeline: Cell counts per sample came from amplifying reference gene primers. Assay: immunoSEQ multiplex PCR; the TCRdb copy retains only in-frame clones and omits some. That table furnishes V, J and clone size, whereas the DNA furnished D and trimming. Of approximately 300,000 clones listed, over 75% are singletons. The V and J ends lost 8 bases and 5 bases, in that order; junction bases with no gene match: 11. Germline V gene lookup returns CDR1 MGHRA and CDR2 YSYEKL. CDR3 length equals 14 residues. Sequencing was done on a sample of PBMCs or T cells enriched from blood (not recorded which). This sequence was found in a woman between 25 and 40 years old who had recovered from COVID-19. V gene TRBV4-1 combines with J gene TRBJ1-1; 7 nucleotides align to TRBD1. DNA of the CDR3: TGCGCCAGCGGTAATTACAGGGGTCGGACTGAAGCTTTCTTT. This codes for CASGNYRGRTEAFF.